Listed below are T cell receptor beta chains from one sample, sequenced in a study of shared clonotypes between healthy human individuals. Measured with immunoSEQ multiplex PCR; TCRdb has only the in-frame clones, and not every one. The table has under 600,000 clones, 95% to 98% seen once. Sequenced input: naive CD8+ T cells sorted from blood. These receptors came from a man aged 30 to 39 in good health. Each CDR3 is given with its conserved first and last residue. Each record gives: CDR3 DNA, CDR3 protein, V gene, J gene, clone size, D gene. D genes are given only for firm matches. Clone size is given for some rows only: seen once, a few or many times, or a class if the clone is expanded.

cdr3_nt: TGTGCCAGCAGCTTAGTAGCCAGGGGAAACACCGGGGAGCTGTTTTTT; cdr3_aa: CASSLVARGNTGELFF; v_call: TRBV11-2; j_call: TRBJ2-2; clone_size: .; d_call: .
cdr3_nt: TGCGCCAGCAGTGAGGTTGCAGGTTATCAGCCCCAGCATTTT; cdr3_aa: CASSEVAGYQPQHF; v_call: TRBV10-2; j_call: TRBJ1-5; clone_size: .; d_call: .
cdr3_nt: TGCAGCGTTGAAGGGAATCACAATGAGCAGTTCTTC; cdr3_aa: CSVEGNHNEQFF; v_call: TRBV29-1; j_call: TRBJ2-1; clone_size: .; d_call: .
cdr3_nt: TGTGCCAGCCGGGCTAGCGGGGGTGAGCAGTTCTTC; cdr3_aa: CASRASGGEQFF; v_call: TRBV28; j_call: TRBJ2-1; clone_size: .; d_call: TRBD2
cdr3_nt: TGTGCCAGCAGCCTACAGAGCTCTGGAAACACCATATATTTT; cdr3_aa: CASSLQSSGNTIYF; v_call: TRBV7-9; j_call: TRBJ1-3; clone_size: .; d_call: .
cdr3_nt: TGCAGCGTTGATCCACCGACGAACACTGAAGCTTTCTTT; cdr3_aa: CSVDPPTNTEAFF; v_call: TRBV29-1; j_call: TRBJ1-1; clone_size: .; d_call: .
cdr3_nt: TGTGCCAGCAGTGAATGGGTACCCCACAGCTCCTACGAGCAGTACTTC; cdr3_aa: CASSEWVPHSSYEQYF; v_call: TRBV6-1; j_call: TRBJ2-7; clone_size: .; d_call: .
cdr3_nt: TGTGCCAGCACAGGCAGATACTACGAGCAGTACTTC; cdr3_aa: CASTGRYYEQYF; v_call: TRBV2; j_call: TRBJ2-7; clone_size: .; d_call: .
cdr3_nt: TGTGCCAGCAGCCCAGGGACTAGCGGGAGCGGAAACTACAATGAGCAGTTCTTC; cdr3_aa: CASSPGTSGSGNYNEQFF; v_call: TRBV7-6; j_call: TRBJ2-1; clone_size: .; d_call: TRBD2
cdr3_nt: TGCGCCAGCAGCCTGGAGCCCCTTGCTAACTATGGCTACACCTTC; cdr3_aa: CASSLEPLANYGYTF; v_call: TRBV5-1; j_call: TRBJ1-2; clone_size: .; d_call: .
cdr3_nt: TGTGCCAGCAGCGTCGGGACTAGCCGCCCCCGGGGGTACTTC; cdr3_aa: CASSVGTSRPRGYF; v_call: TRBV9; j_call: TRBJ2-7; clone_size: .; d_call: TRBD2
cdr3_nt: TGTGCCAGCAGTCCCCCTCCATTGAACACTGAAGCTTTCTTT; cdr3_aa: CASSPPPLNTEAFF; v_call: TRBV28; j_call: TRBJ1-1; clone_size: .; d_call: .
cdr3_nt: TGTGCCAGCAGCTTCCTTAAATCCTACGAGCAGTACTTC; cdr3_aa: CASSFLKSYEQYF; v_call: TRBV7-9; j_call: TRBJ2-7; clone_size: once; d_call: .
cdr3_nt: TGTGCCAGCAGCACCGGGACAGCCGACTACGAGCAGTACTTC; cdr3_aa: CASSTGTADYEQYF; v_call: TRBV7-9; j_call: TRBJ2-7; clone_size: .; d_call: TRBD1
cdr3_nt: TGCGCCAGCAGTGAGTCGCTTGGGACGGTAATTTACAATGAGCAGTTCTTC; cdr3_aa: CASSESLGTVIYNEQFF; v_call: TRBV10-2; j_call: TRBJ2-1; clone_size: .; d_call: .
cdr3_nt: TGTGCCAGCAGTGAGTCCAGGGCTTCCTACGAGCAGTACTTC; cdr3_aa: CASSESRASYEQYF; v_call: TRBV2; j_call: TRBJ2-7; clone_size: .; d_call: .
cdr3_nt: TGCGCCAGCAGCCAACAAGACCCCCGACAGCCCCAGCATTTT; cdr3_aa: CASSQQDPRQPQHF; v_call: TRBV4-1; j_call: TRBJ1-5; clone_size: .; d_call: .
cdr3_nt: TGTGCCAGCAGTTTATTTGCGGGGAGCTCCTACAATGAGCAGTTCTTC; cdr3_aa: CASSLFAGSSYNEQFF; v_call: TRBV27; j_call: TRBJ2-1; clone_size: .; d_call: .
cdr3_nt: TGTGCCATGAGTACTAGGGCCACAGATACGCAGTATTTT; cdr3_aa: CAMSTRATDTQYF; v_call: TRBV10-3; j_call: TRBJ2-3; clone_size: .; d_call: .
cdr3_nt: TGTGCCAGCAGTCCGCGGTCGGGGCGGGAGGGCCGGAACGAGCAGTACTTC; cdr3_aa: CASSPRSGREGRNEQYF; v_call: TRBV28; j_call: TRBJ2-7; clone_size: .; d_call: TRBD2
cdr3_nt: TGTGCCAGCAGCTTAGTCGGAAGATATAGCAATCAGCCCCAGCATTTT; cdr3_aa: CASSLVGRYSNQPQHF; v_call: TRBV11-2; j_call: TRBJ1-5; clone_size: .; d_call: .
cdr3_nt: TGTGCCAGCAGCGTAGTTGGCCAGGAGAACTATGGCTACACCTTC; cdr3_aa: CASSVVGQENYGYTF; v_call: TRBV9; j_call: TRBJ1-2; clone_size: .; d_call: .
cdr3_nt: TGTGCCAGCAAGACAGGGTTAGACGACGAGCAGTACTTC; cdr3_aa: CASKTGLDDEQYF; v_call: TRBV27; j_call: TRBJ2-7; clone_size: .; d_call: TRBD1
cdr3_nt: TGCGCCAGCAGCCAAGAAAGTGCTGGCACAGATACGCAGTATTTT; cdr3_aa: CASSQESAGTDTQYF; v_call: TRBV4-1; j_call: TRBJ2-3; clone_size: .; d_call: .
cdr3_nt: TGTGCCAGCAGCTCCACAGCTGCAACTAATGAAAAACTGTTTTTT; cdr3_aa: CASSSTAATNEKLFF; v_call: TRBV7-7; j_call: TRBJ1-4; clone_size: .; d_call: .
cdr3_nt: TGTGCCAGCAGCCCTCTTTACACTGAAGCTTTCTTT; cdr3_aa: CASSPLYTEAFF; v_call: TRBV13; j_call: TRBJ1-1; clone_size: .; d_call: .
cdr3_nt: TGTGCCAGCAGTGCGGGCGGGGTTGGGTACACCGGGGAGCTGTTTTTT; cdr3_aa: CASSAGGVGYTGELFF; v_call: TRBV6-1; j_call: TRBJ2-2; clone_size: .; d_call: .
cdr3_nt: TGTGCCAGCAGCCCCGCCGGGGCGAGCACTGAAGCTTTCTTT; cdr3_aa: CASSPAGASTEAFF; v_call: TRBV7-9; j_call: TRBJ1-1; clone_size: .; d_call: .
cdr3_nt: TGTGCCAGCAGTTTTTTGGCTAGAATGGATAGCAGTTTGGACATTCAGTACTTC; cdr3_aa: CASSFLARMDSSLDIQYF; v_call: TRBV28; j_call: TRBJ2-4; clone_size: .; d_call: .
cdr3_nt: TGTGCCAGCAGTTTACAGGGGACCTACAATGAGCAGTTCTTC; cdr3_aa: CASSLQGTYNEQFF; v_call: TRBV27; j_call: TRBJ2-1; clone_size: .; d_call: .
cdr3_nt: TGCAGCGTTGAAGTTAGAACAGGGGCCAAAGCTAACTATGGCTACACCTTC; cdr3_aa: CSVEVRTGAKANYGYTF; v_call: TRBV29-1; j_call: TRBJ1-2; clone_size: .; d_call: TRBD1
cdr3_nt: TGTGCCAGCAGCTTAGCGCAGTTACAGGGTCCAGATACGCAGTATTTT; cdr3_aa: CASSLAQLQGPDTQYF; v_call: TRBV7-2; j_call: TRBJ2-3; clone_size: .; d_call: .
cdr3_nt: TGTGCCAGTAGTATAACGCCTTTCGAAGGGTCGAGCAATCAGCCCCAGCATTTT; cdr3_aa: CASSITPFEGSSNQPQHF; v_call: TRBV19; j_call: TRBJ1-5; clone_size: .; d_call: .
cdr3_nt: TGCAGCGTTGAAGTAGTGACACCGAGCTCCTACGAGCAGTACTTC; cdr3_aa: CSVEVVTPSSYEQYF; v_call: TRBV29-1; j_call: TRBJ2-7; clone_size: .; d_call: .
cdr3_nt: TGTGCCAGCAGCCCCAGATCAGAAGCTTTCTTT; cdr3_aa: CASSPRSEAFF; v_call: TRBV9; j_call: TRBJ1-1; clone_size: .; d_call: .
cdr3_nt: TGTGCCAGCAGCCAAGATAGGACTAGCGGGAGCGGTACAGATACGCAGTATTTT; cdr3_aa: CASSQDRTSGSGTDTQYF; v_call: TRBV4-2; j_call: TRBJ2-3; clone_size: .; d_call: TRBD2
cdr3_nt: TGTGCCAGCAGCCCCATAATGTCCCCCCAGGGCCGTGTTGAGCAGTACTTC; cdr3_aa: CASSPIMSPQGRVEQYF; v_call: TRBV7-9; j_call: TRBJ2-7; clone_size: .; d_call: .
cdr3_nt: TGTGCCAGCTCACCGGAAATTCGGGGAGAGACCCAGTACTTC; cdr3_aa: CASSPEIRGETQYF; v_call: TRBV18; j_call: TRBJ2-5; clone_size: .; d_call: .
cdr3_nt: TGCAGCTATCGACTAGCGGGGAACAATGAGCAGTTCTTC; cdr3_aa: CSYRLAGNNEQFF; v_call: TRBV29-1; j_call: TRBJ2-1; clone_size: once; d_call: TRBD2
cdr3_nt: TGCGCCAGCAGGGGGGCAGACTCCTACGAGCAGTACTTC; cdr3_aa: CASRGADSYEQYF; v_call: TRBV5-1; j_call: TRBJ2-7; clone_size: few; d_call: .
cdr3_nt: TGCGCCAGCAGCCAGGTACTAGCGGAAAACCCCTACGAGCAGTACTTC; cdr3_aa: CASSQVLAENPYEQYF; v_call: TRBV4-1; j_call: TRBJ2-7; clone_size: .; d_call: TRBD2
cdr3_nt: TGTGCCAGCAGCAACAGGGGAGGAGGCACTGAAGCTTTCTTT; cdr3_aa: CASSNRGGGTEAFF; v_call: TRBV14; j_call: TRBJ1-1; clone_size: .; d_call: TRBD1
cdr3_nt: TGCGCCAGCAGCTGGCTTTCGAACACCGGGGAGCTGTTTTTT; cdr3_aa: CASSWLSNTGELFF; v_call: TRBV10-2; j_call: TRBJ2-2; clone_size: .; d_call: .
cdr3_nt: TGTGCCAGCAGCGTAGTCGGCGGCAAAGGGTACACCTTC; cdr3_aa: CASSVVGGKGYTF; v_call: TRBV9; j_call: TRBJ1-2; clone_size: .; d_call: .
cdr3_nt: TGTGCCAGCATGGAGGGACGCGATGGCTACACCTTC; cdr3_aa: CASMEGRDGYTF; v_call: TRBV6-4; j_call: TRBJ1-2; clone_size: once; d_call: .
cdr3_nt: TGTGCCAGTAGGATCGCGGGAGCGTCGGAGCTGTTTTTT; cdr3_aa: CASRIAGASELFF; v_call: TRBV19; j_call: TRBJ2-2; clone_size: .; d_call: TRBD2